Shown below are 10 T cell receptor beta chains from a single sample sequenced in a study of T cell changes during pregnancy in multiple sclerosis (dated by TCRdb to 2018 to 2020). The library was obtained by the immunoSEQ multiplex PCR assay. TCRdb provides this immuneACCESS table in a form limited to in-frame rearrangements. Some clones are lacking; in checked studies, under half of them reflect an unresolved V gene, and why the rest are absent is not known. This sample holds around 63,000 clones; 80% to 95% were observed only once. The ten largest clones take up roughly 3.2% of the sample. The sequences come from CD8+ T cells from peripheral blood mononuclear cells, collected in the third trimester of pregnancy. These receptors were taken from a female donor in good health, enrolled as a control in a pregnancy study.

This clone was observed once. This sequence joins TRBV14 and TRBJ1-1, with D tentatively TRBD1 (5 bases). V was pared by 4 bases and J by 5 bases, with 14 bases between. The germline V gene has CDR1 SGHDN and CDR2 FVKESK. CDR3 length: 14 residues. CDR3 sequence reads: CASSLVGAGTEAFF. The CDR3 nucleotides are TGTGCCAGCAGCCTAGTCGGGGCGGGAACTGAAGCTTTCTTT. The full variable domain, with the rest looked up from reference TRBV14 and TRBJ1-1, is EAGVTQFPSHSVIEKGQTVTLRCDPISGHDNLYWYRRVMGKEIKFLLHFVKESKQDESGMPNNRFLAERTGGTYSTLKVQPAELEDSGVYFCASSLVGAGTEAFFGQGTRLTVV.

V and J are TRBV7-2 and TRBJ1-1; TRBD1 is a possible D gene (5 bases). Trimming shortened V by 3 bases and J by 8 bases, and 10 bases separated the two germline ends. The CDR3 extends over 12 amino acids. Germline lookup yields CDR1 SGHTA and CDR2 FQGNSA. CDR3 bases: TGTGCCAGCAGCTTCTTCAGGGAAGAAGCTTTCTTT. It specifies CASSFFREEAFF.

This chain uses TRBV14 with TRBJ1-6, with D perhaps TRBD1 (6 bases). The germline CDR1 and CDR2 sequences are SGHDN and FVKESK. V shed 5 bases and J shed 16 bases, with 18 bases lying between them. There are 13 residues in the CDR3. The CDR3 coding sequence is TGTGCCAGCAGCGAGGTGGAGACAGGAAGTCTCCACTTT. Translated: CASSEVETGSLHF.

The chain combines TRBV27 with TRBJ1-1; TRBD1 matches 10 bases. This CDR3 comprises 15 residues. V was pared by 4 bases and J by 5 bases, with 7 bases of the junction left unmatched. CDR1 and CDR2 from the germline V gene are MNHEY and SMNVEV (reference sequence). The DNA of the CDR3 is TGTGCCAGCAGTTCAGGGACAGGGGAAGAGACTGAAGCTTTCTTT. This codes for CASSSGTGEETEAFF.

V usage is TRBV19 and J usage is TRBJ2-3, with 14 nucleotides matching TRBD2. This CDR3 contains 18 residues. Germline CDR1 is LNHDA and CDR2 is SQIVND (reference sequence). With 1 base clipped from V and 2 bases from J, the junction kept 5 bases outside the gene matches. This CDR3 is CASSIGTSGGPSTDTQYF. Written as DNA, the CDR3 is TGTGCCAGTAGTATAGGGACTAGCGGGGGGCCATCCACAGATACGCAGTATTTT.

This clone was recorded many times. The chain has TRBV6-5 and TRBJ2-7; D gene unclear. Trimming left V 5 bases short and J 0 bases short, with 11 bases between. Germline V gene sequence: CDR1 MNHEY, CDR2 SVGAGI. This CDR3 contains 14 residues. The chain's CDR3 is CASSPDMSSYEQYF. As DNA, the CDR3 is TGTGCCAGCAGTCCCGACATGAGCTCCTACGAGCAGTACTTC.

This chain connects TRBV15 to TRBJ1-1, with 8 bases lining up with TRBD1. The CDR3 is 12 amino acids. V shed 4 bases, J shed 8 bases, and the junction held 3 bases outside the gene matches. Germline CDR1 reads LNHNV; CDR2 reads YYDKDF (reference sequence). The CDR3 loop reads CATSKRDREAFF. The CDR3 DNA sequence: TGTGCCACCAGCAAACGGGACAGGGAAGCTTTCTTT.

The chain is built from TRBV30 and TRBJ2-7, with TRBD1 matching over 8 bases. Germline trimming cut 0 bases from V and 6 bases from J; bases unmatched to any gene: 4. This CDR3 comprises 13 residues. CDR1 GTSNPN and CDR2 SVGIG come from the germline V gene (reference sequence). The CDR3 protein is CAWSVTGGLEQYF. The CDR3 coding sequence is TGTGCCTGGAGTGTAACAGGGGGGCTCGAGCAGTACTTC. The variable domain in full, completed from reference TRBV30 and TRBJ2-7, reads SQTIHQWPATLVQPVGSPLSLECTVEGTSNPNLYWYRQAAGRGLQLLFYSVGIGQISSEVPQNLSASRPQDRQFILSSKKLLLSDSGFYLCAWSVTGGLEQYFGPGTRLTVT.

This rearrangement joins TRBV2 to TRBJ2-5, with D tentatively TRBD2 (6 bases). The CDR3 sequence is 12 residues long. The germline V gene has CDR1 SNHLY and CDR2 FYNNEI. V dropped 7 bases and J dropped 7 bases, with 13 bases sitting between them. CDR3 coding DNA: TGTGCCAGCACTAAAGTGGAGGGGACCCAGTACTTC. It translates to CASTKVEGTQYF. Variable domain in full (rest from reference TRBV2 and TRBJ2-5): EPEVTQTPSHQVTQMGQEVILRCVPISNHLYFYWYRQILGQKVEFLVSFYNNEISEKSEIFDDQFSVERPDGSNFTLKIRSTKLEDSAMYFCASTKVEGTQYFGPGTRLLVL.

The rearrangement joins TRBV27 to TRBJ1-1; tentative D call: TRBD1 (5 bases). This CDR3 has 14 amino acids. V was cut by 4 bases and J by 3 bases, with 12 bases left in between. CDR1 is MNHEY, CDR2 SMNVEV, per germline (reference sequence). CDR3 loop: CASSSQVYDTEAFF. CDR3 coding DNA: TGTGCCAGCAGTTCACAGGTTTACGACACTGAAGCTTTCTTT.